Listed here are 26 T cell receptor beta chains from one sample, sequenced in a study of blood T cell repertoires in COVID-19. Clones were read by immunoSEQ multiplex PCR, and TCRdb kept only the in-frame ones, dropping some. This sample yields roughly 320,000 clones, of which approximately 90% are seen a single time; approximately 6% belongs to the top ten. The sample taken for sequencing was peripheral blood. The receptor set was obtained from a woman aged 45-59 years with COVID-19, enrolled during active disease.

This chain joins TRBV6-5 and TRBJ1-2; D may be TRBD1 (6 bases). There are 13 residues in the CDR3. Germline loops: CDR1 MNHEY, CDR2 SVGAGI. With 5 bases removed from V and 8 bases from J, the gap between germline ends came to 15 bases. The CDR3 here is CASSPEWTDGYTF. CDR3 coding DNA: TGTGCCAGCAGTCCAGAATGGACAGACGGCTACACCTTC.

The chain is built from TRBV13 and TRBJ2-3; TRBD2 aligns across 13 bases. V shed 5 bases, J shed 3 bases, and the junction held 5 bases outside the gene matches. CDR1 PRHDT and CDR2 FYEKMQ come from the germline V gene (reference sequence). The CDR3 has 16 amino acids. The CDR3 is CASSRPGLAGTDTQYF. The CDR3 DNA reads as TGTGCCAGCAGCCGGCCGGGACTAGCGGGAACAGATACGCAGTATTTT.

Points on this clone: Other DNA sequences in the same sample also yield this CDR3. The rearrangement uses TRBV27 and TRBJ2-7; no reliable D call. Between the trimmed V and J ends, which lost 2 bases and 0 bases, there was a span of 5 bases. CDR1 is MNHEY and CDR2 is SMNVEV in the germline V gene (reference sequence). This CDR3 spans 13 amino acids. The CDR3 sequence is CASSLTSSYEQYF. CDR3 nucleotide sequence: TGTGCCAGCAGTTTAACTTCCTCCTACGAGCAGTACTTC.

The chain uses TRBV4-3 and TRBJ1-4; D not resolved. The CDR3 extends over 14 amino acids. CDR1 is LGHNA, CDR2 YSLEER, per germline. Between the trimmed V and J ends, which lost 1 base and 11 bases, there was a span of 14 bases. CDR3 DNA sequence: TGCGCCAGCAGCCAAGTTTACAGACCACGCAAACTGTTTTTT. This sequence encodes CASSQVYRPRKLFF.

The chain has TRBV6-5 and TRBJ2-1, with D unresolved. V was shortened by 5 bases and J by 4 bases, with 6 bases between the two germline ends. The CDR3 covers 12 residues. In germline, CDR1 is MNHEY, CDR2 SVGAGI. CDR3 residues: CASSNTYNEQFF. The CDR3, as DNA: TGTGCCAGCAGTAACACGTACAATGAGCAGTTCTTC.

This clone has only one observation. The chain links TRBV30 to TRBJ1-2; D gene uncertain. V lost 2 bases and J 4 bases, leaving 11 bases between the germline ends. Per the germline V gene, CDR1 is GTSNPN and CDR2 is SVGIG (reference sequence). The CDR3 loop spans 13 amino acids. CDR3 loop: CAWSLSQRYGYTF. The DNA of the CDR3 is TGTGCCTGGAGTCTCTCGCAGCGCTATGGCTACACCTTC.

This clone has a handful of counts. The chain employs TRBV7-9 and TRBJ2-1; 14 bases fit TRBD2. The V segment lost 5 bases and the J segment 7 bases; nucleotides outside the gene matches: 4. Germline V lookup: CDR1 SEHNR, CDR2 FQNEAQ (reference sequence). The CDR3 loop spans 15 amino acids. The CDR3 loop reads CASSPGTSGSNEQFF. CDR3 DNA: TGTGCCAGCAGCCCCGGGACTAGCGGGAGTAATGAGCAGTTCTTC.

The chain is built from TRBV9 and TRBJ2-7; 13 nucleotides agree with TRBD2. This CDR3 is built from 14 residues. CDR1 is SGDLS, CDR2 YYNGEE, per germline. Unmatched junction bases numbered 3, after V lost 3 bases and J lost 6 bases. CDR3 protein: CASSGGLAGVEQYF. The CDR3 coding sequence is TGTGCCAGCAGCGGCGGACTAGCGGGAGTCGAGCAGTACTTC.

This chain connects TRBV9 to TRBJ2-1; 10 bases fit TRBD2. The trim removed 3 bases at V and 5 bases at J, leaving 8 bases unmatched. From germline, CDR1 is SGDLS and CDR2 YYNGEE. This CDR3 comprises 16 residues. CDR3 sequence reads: CASSAQSGRAHNEQFF. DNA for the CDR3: TGTGCCAGCAGCGCCCAGAGCGGGAGGGCCCACAATGAGCAGTTCTTC.

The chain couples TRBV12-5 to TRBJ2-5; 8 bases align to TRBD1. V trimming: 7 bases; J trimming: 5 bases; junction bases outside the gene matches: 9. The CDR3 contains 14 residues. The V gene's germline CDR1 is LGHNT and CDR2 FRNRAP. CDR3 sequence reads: CASDPGGAEETQYF. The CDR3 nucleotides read TGTGCTAGTGACCCAGGGGGCGCAGAGGAGACCCAGTACTTC.

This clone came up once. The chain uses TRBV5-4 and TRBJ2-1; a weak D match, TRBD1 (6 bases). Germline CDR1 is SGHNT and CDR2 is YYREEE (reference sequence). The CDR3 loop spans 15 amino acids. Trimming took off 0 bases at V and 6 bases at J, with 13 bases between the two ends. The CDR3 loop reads CASSLAQGTINEQFF. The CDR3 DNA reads TGTGCCAGCAGCTTGGCCCAGGGGACAATCAATGAGCAGTTCTTC.

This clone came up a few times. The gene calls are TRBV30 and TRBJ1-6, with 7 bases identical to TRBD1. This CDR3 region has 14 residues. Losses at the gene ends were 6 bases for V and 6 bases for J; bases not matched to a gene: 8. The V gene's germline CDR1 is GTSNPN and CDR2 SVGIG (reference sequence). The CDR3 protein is CACVTGHSNSPLHF. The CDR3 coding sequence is TGTGCCTGCGTGACAGGGCACTCTAATTCACCCCTCCACTTT. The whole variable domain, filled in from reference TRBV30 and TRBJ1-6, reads SQTIHQWPATLVQPVGSPLSLECTVEGTSNPNLYWYRQAAGRGLQLLFYSVGIGQISSEVPQNLSASRPQDRQFILSSKKLLLSDSGFYLCACVTGHSNSPLHFGNGTRLTVT.

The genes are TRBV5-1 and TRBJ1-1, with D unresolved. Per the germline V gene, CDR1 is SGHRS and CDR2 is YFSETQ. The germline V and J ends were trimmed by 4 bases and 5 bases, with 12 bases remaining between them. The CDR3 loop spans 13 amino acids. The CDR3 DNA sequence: TGCGCCAGCAGCCTTGACCCGGGGACTGAAGCTTTCTTT. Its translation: CASSLDPGTEAFF.

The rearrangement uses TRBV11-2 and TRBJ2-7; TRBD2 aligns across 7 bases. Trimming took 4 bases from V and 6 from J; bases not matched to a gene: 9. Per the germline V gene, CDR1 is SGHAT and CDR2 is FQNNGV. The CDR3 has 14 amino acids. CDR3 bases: TGTGCCAGCAGCTACAAGCGGGAAAAAAGCGAGCAGTACTTC. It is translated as CASSYKREKSEQYF.

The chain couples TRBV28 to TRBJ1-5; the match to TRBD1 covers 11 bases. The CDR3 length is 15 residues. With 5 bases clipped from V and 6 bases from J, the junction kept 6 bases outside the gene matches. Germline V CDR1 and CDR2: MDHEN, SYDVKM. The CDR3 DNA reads TGTGCCAGCAGTCGGGGACAGGGGGTGGGTCAGCCCCAGCATTTT. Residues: CASSRGQGVGQPQHF.

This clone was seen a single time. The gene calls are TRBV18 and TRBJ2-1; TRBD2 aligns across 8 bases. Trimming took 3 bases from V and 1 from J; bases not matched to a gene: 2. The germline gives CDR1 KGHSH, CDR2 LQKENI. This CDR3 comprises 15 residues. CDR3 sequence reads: CASSPRGRSYNEQFF. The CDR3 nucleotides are TGTGCCAGCTCACCCCGCGGGAGGTCCTACAATGAGCAGTTCTTC.

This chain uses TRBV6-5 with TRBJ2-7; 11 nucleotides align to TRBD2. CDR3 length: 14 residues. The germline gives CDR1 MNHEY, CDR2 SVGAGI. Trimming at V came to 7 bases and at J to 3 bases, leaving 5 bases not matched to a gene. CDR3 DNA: TGTGCCAGCAAGGGACTAGCGGACAACTACGAGCAGTACTTC. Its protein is CASKGLADNYEQYF.

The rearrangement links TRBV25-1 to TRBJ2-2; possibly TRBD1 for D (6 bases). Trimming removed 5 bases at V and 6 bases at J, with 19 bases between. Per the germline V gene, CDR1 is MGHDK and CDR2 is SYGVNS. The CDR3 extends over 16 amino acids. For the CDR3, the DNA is TGTGCCAGCAGTCCCCAAGGACAGTTTTTCCCCGGGGAGCTGTTTTTT. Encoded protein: CASSPQGQFFPGELFF.

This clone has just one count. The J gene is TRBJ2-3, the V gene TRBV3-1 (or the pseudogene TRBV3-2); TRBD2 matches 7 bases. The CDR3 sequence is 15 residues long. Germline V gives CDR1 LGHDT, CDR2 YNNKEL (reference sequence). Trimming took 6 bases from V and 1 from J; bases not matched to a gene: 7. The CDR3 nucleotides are TGTGCCAGCAGTCCCTGGGAGGGACGCACAGATACGCAGTATTTT. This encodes CASSPWEGRTDTQYF.

The CDR3 loop is CASSQKNRLAGGPRSYEQYF. The CDR3 DNA sequence: TGTGCCAGCAGCCAAAAAAATCGACTAGCGGGAGGGCCCAGGTCCTACGAGCAGTACTTC. This chain uses TRBV6-6 with TRBJ2-7; 14 bases align to TRBD2. The V and J ends lost 6 bases and 1 base, in that order; junction bases with no gene match: 17. Germline CDR1 reads MNHNY; CDR2 reads SVGAGI (reference sequence). The CDR3 length is 20 residues.

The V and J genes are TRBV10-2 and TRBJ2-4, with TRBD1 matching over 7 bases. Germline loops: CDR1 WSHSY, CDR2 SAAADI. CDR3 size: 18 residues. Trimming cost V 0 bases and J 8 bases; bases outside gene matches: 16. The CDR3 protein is CASSESVGQKPTYDIQYF. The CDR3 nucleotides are TGCGCCAGCAGTGAGTCGGTGGGACAGAAGCCGACCTACGACATTCAGTACTTC.

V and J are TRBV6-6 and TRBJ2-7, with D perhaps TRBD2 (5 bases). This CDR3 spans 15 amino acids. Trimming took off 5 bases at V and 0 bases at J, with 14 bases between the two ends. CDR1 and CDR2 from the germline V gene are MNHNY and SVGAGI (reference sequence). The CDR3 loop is CASSPVGRDSYEQYF. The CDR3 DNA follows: TGTGCCAGCAGTCCAGTTGGGAGAGACTCCTACGAGCAGTACTTC.

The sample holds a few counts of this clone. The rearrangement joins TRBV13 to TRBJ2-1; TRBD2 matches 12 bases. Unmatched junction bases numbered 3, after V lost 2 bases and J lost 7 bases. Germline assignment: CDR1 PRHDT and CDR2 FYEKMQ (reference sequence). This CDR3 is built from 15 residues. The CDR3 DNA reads TGTGCCAGCAGCTTACAACTAGCGGGAGGAAATGAGCAGTTCTTC. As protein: CASSLQLAGGNEQFF. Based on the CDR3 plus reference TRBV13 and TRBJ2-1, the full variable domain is AAGVIQSPRHLIKEKRETATLKCYPIPRHDTVYWYQQGPGQDPQFLISFYEKMQSDKGSIPDRFSAQQFSDYHSELNMSSLELGDSALYFCASSLQLAGGNEQFFGPGTRLTVL.

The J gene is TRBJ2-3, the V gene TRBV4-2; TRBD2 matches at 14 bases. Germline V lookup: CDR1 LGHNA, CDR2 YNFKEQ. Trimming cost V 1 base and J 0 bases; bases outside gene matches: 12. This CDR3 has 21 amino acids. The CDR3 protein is CASSQAPGLAGVGGSTDTQYF. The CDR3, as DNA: TGTGCCAGCAGCCAAGCCCCGGGACTAGCGGGAGTGGGGGGAAGCACAGATACGCAGTATTTT.

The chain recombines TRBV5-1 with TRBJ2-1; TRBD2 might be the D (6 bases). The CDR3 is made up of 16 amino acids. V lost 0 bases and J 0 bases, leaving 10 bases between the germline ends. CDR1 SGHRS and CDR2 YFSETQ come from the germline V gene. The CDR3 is CASSLVGGPSYNEQFF. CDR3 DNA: TGCGCCAGCAGCTTGGTTGGAGGGCCCTCCTACAATGAGCAGTTCTTC.

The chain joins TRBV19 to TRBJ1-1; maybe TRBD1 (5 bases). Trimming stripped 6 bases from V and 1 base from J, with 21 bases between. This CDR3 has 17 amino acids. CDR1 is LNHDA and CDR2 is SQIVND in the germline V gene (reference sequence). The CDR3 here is CASSKNGEVGANTEAFF. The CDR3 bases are TGTGCCAGTAGCAAAAACGGTGAAGTTGGGGCGAACACTGAAGCTTTCTTT.